A selection of T cell receptor beta chains follows, all from one sample in a study of CD8 T cells in Susac syndrome. Each CDR3 protein gets one entry after TCRdb re-called the immunoSEQ multiplex PCR reads with MiXCR. Among over 350,000 distinct CDR3 sequences listed, more than 80% were seen once. Input material: CD8+ T cells from PBMCs. All receptors derive from a human donor with multiple sclerosis. The CDR3 runs from the conserved cysteine through the conserved F or W. Fields, in order: CDR3 protein, CDR3 DNA, D gene, clone size, V gene, J gene. D genes are given only for firm matches. Size values are once, few and many counts, or a class for expanded clones, and some rows have none.

CASSYIDEQYF,TGTGCCAGCAGTTACATCGACGAGCAGTACTTC,-,-,TRBV6-5,TRBJ2-7
CASSVLATEDREQYF,TGCGCCAGCAGTGTACTGGCGACAGAAGACAGGGAGCAGTACTTC,-,-,TRBV4-1,TRBJ2-7
CASSQIAGPYNEQFF,TGTGCCAGCAGCCAAATAGCGGGGCCCTACAATGAGCAGTTCTTC,TRBD2,-,TRBV3-1,TRBJ2-1
CSVETGTARQYF,TGCAGCGTCGAAACGGGGACAGCGCGGCAGTACTTC,TRBD1,once,TRBV29-1,TRBJ2-7
CASSILGKVEPDRGSSTEAFF,TGTGCCAGTAGTATCCTCGGGAAGGTGGAGCCGGACAGGGGTTCTAGCACTGAAGCTTTCTTT,TRBD1,once,TRBV19,TRBJ1-1
CATSRERDGYEQYF,TGTGCCACCAGCAGAGAACGGGACGGCTACGAGCAGTACTTC,-,-,TRBV15,TRBJ2-7
CASSQDPAVGTGELFF,TGCGCCAGCAGCCAAGATCCGGCGGTTGGGACCGGGGAGCTGTTTTTT,-,-,TRBV4-1,TRBJ2-2
CASSPAASYEQYF,TGTGCCAGCAGCCCTGCGGCCTCCTACGAGCAGTACTTC,-,-,TRBV3-1,TRBJ2-7
CASSHPTSGGVYEQYF,TGTGCCAGCAGCCATCCTACTAGCGGCGGGGTCTACGAGCAGTACTTC,TRBD2,few,TRBV12-3/TRBV12-4,TRBJ2-7
CASWGSGEETQYF,TGTGCCAGCTGGGGTAGCGGGGAGGAGACCCAGTACTTC,TRBD2,-,TRBV27,TRBJ2-5
CASSQVLAGILDTQYF,TGTGCCAGCAGCCAAGTCCTAGCGGGAATTCTAGATACGCAGTATTTT,TRBD2,-,TRBV3-1,TRBJ2-3
CASVGSTDTQYF,TGTGCCTCAGTGGGGAGCACAGATACGCAGTATTTT,-,-,TRBV27,TRBJ2-3
CASSFHPGQAHNEQFF,TGTGCCAGCAGTTTTCATCCGGGACAGGCCCACAATGAGCAGTTCTTC,TRBD1,-,TRBV27,TRBJ2-1
CASSLESASGTEQYF,TGTGCCAGCAGCTTAGAATCGGCTAGCGGGACCGAGCAGTACTTC,TRBD2,-,TRBV11-2,TRBJ2-7
CASSWGTGDYEQYF,TGTGCCAGCAGTTGGGGGACGGGGGACTACGAGCAGTACTTC,-,few,TRBV27,TRBJ2-7
CASSLSAQGGHQPQHF,TGTGCCAGCAGTTTATCAGCACAGGGGGGACATCAGCCCCAGCATTTT,TRBD1,-,TRBV27,TRBJ1-5
CAISDLALSWTF,TGTGCCATCAGTGATTTGGCTCTTTCTTGGACCTTC,-,-,TRBV10-3,TRBJ1-2
CASSLVEQMNTEAFF,TGTGCCAGCAGCTTAGTTGAACAGATGAACACTGAAGCTTTCTTT,-,-,TRBV7-8,TRBJ1-1
CASSHDTSDTEAFF,TGTGCCAGCAGCCATGACACCAGTGACACTGAAGCTTTCTTT,-,-,TRBV28,TRBJ1-1
CASSPVTGNYGYTF,TGTGCCAGCAGTCCTGTAACGGGGAACTATGGCTACACCTTC,-,-,TRBV27,TRBJ1-2
CASSVQGGGPNEQFF,TGTGCCAGCAGTGTCCAGGGGGGAGGTCCGAATGAGCAGTTCTTC,-,once,TRBV6-2/TRBV6-3,TRBJ2-1
CASSYDSLYGYTF,TGTGCCAGCAGCTACGACAGCCTCTATGGCTACACCTTC,-,-,TRBV7-9,TRBJ1-2
CASSRVGEAKNIQYF,TGTGCCAGCAGTCGGGTCGGGGAAGCCAAAAACATTCAGTACTTC,-,-,TRBV12-3/TRBV12-4,TRBJ2-4
CASSFFPSGLQQPQHF,TGTGCCAGCAGCTTTTTTCCTTCAGGGCTTCAGCAGCCCCAGCATTTT,-,-,TRBV7-8,TRBJ1-5
CSGAGLAGSYNEQFF,TGCAGCGGTGCGGGACTAGCGGGCTCCTACAATGAGCAGTTCTTC,TRBD2,-,TRBV29-1,TRBJ2-1
CASSQVWGRGEKLFF,TGCGCCAGCAGCCAAGTCTGGGGTCGGGGTGAAAAACTGTTTTTT,-,-,TRBV4-1,TRBJ1-4
CASGALDSQTEAFF,TGTGCCAGCGGGGCATTGGATTCACAGACTGAAGCTTTCTTT,-,-,TRBV6-5,TRBJ1-1
CASSYGDSYEQYF,TGTGCCAGCAGTTACGGGGATTCCTACGAGCAGTACTTC,-,-,TRBV6-5,TRBJ2-7
CASSFELADSPQKARSEQYF,TGTGCCAGCAGTTTCGAGCTGGCCGACTCACCACAGAAGGCGCGGTCCGAGCAGTACTTC,-,-,TRBV12-3/TRBV12-4,TRBJ2-7
CASSLGGGDEQYF,TGTGCCAGCAGCTTAGGAGGAGGGGACGAGCAGTACTTC,-,-,TRBV7-9,TRBJ2-7
CASSYTGQTGNTIYF,TGTGCCAGCAGTTACACCGGACAGACTGGAAACACCATATATTTT,-,once,TRBV6-6,TRBJ1-3
CASSPPEGGYEQYF,TGTGCCAGCTCACCCCCGGAAGGAGGCTACGAGCAGTACTTC,-,-,TRBV18,TRBJ2-7
CSATGTTSYNEQFF,TGCAGTGCTACCGGGACTACCTCCTACAATGAGCAGTTCTTC,TRBD2,-,TRBV20-1,TRBJ2-1
CASSKNVEGPSSYNEQFF,TGTGCCAGCAGTAAAAATGTTGAGGGGCCCAGCTCCTACAATGAGCAGTTCTTC,-,-,TRBV11-2,TRBJ2-1
CASSSAPGSNTEAFF,TGTGCCAGCAGTTCAGCTCCGGGTTCGAACACTGAAGCTTTCTTT,-,-,TRBV27,TRBJ1-1
CASSPEGGEKLFF,TGCGCCAGCAGCCCCGAGGGTGGGGAAAAACTGTTTTTT,-,-,TRBV4-1,TRBJ1-4
CAMRQGFGELFF,TGTGCCATGCGACAGGGTTTCGGGGAGCTGTTTTTT,TRBD1,once,TRBV12-3/TRBV12-4,TRBJ2-2
CASSVGGASYNEQFF,TGTGCCAGCAGTGTAGGCGGAGCCTCCTACAATGAGCAGTTCTTC,-,few,TRBV9,TRBJ2-1
CASIGRTSYEQYF,TGTGCCAGCATAGGTCGGACCTCCTACGAGCAGTACTTC,-,-,TRBV27,TRBJ2-7
CASSSPGGGGSLGELFF,TGTGCCAGCAGCTCCCCGGGTGGCGGGGGGAGTCTCGGGGAGCTGTTTTTT,TRBD2,-,TRBV7-6,TRBJ2-2
CASSLAGQGFNEQFF,TGTGCCAGCAGCTTAGCAGGACAGGGGTTTAATGAGCAGTTCTTC,TRBD1,once,TRBV13,TRBJ2-1
CASSLAPDHNYGYTF,TGTGCCAGCAGCTTGGCCCCAGACCACAACTATGGCTACACCTTC,-,-,TRBV5-4,TRBJ1-2
CASSGASGSYNEQSF,TGTGCCAGCAGTGGGGCTAGCGGCTCCTACAATGAGCAGTCCTTC,TRBD2,once,TRBV6-1,TRBJ2-1
CSARDSVTYNEQFF,TGCAGTGCTAGAGACTCCGTAACCTACAATGAGCAGTTCTTC,-,-,TRBV20-1,TRBJ2-1
CASSSLTDGPNTEAFF,TGTGCCAGCAGTTCGCTTACGGACGGCCCGAACACTGAAGCTTTCTTT,-,-,TRBV6-2/TRBV6-3,TRBJ1-1
CAPRGDLPYEQYF,TGCGCCCCCCGAGGGGACTTACCCTACGAGCAGTACTTC,-,-,TRBV5-1,TRBJ2-7
CASSSRVTEAFF,TGTGCCAGCAGCTCTCGGGTCACTGAAGCTTTCTTT,-,-,TRBV3-1,TRBJ1-1
CASRPKKSALHEQYF,TGTGCCAGCAGACCTAAAAAGTCAGCGCTCCACGAGCAGTACTTC,-,-,TRBV27,TRBJ2-7
CSARDPSGASYNEQFF,TGCAGTGCTAGAGATCCTAGCGGAGCCTCCTACAATGAGCAGTTCTTC,TRBD2,-,TRBV20-1,TRBJ2-1
CASSIGTGSYNEQFF,TGTGCCAGTAGTATCGGGACAGGGTCGTACAATGAGCAGTTCTTC,TRBD1,-,TRBV19,TRBJ2-1
CASSRTSRRSYSYNEQFF,TGTGCCAGCTCCCGGACTAGCCGGAGGTCATACTCCTACAATGAGCAGTTCTTC,TRBD2,-,TRBV18,TRBJ2-1
CASSFATKGEQFF,TGTGCCAGCAGCTTTGCGACTAAGGGTGAGCAGTTCTTC,-,-,TRBV13,TRBJ2-1
CASSDSTGGNEQFF,TGTGCCAGCAGTGACTCGACAGGGGGCAATGAGCAGTTCTTC,TRBD1,-,TRBV6-4,TRBJ2-1
CAWRTGERTDTQYF,TGTGCCTGGAGAACTGGGGAAAGGACAGATACGCAGTATTTT,-,once,TRBV30,TRBJ2-3
CSARDSALAGGAETQYF,TGCAGTGCTAGAGATAGTGCCCTAGCGGGAGGGGCAGAGACCCAGTACTTC,TRBD2,-,TRBV20-1,TRBJ2-5
CASSLIYRGDTQYF,TGTGCCAGCAGTTTGATTTATCGGGGGGATACGCAGTATTTT,-,once,TRBV27,TRBJ2-3
CASRGGPVEAFF,TGTGCCAGCAGGGGGGGGCCGGTTGAAGCTTTCTTT,-,-,TRBV27,TRBJ1-1
CASSSAEAYNEQFF,TGTGCCAGCAGTTCCGCGGAGGCCTACAATGAGCAGTTCTTC,-,-,TRBV28,TRBJ2-1